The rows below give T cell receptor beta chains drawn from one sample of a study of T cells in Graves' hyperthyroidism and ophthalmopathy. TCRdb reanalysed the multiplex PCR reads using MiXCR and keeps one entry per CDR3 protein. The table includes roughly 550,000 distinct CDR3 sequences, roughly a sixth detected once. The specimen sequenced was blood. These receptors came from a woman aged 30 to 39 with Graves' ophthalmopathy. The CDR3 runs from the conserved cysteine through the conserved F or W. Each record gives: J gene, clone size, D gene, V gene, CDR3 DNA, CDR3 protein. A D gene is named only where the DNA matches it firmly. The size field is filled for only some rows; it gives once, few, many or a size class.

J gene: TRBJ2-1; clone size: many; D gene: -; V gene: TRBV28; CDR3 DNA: TGTGCCAGCAGTTTAACCGGGGGTGAGCAGTTCTTC; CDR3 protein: CASSLTGGEQFF
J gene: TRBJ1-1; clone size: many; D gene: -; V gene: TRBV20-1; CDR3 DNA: TGCAGTGCTAGTGGTGGGGGCCACCTCGACACTGAAGCTTTCTTT; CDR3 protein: CSASGGGHLDTEAFF
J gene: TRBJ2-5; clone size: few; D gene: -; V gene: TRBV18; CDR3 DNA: TGTGCCAGCTCACCCCCGACGGACCCCCGTGAGACCCAGTACTTC; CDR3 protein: CASSPPTDPRETQYF
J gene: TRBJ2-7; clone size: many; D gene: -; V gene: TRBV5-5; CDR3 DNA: TGTGCCAGCAGCGGTAGAGGGCAAACCTACGAGCAGTACTTC; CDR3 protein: CASSGRGQTYEQYF
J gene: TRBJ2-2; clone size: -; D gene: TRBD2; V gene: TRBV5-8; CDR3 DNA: TGTGCCAGCAGCTTCTCAGGACTAGCGGGAGGCCACACCGGGGAGCTGTTTTTT; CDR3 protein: CASSFSGLAGGHTGELFF
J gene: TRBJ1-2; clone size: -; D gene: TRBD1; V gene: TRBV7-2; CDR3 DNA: TGTGCCAGCAGCTTAAGCCCGGGACAGGGACATGGCTACACCTTC; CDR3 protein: CASSLSPGQGHGYTF
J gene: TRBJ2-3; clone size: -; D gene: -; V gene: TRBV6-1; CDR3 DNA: TGTGCCAGCAGTGAAGGGACTCTACAGTATTTT; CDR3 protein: CASSEGTLQYF
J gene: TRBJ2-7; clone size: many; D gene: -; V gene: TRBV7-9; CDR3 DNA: TGTGCCAGCAGCTTGGGCACCAGGATAACCTACGAGCAGTACTTC; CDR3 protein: CASSLGTRITYEQYF
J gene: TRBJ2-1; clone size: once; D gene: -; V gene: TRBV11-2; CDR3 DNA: TGTGCCAGCAGCTTAGATTCGGCCGGCGATGAGCAGTTCTTC; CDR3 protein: CASSLDSAGDEQFF
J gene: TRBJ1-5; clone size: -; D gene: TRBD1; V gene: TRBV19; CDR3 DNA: TGTGCCAGTAGTATGGAGACAGGGGGTGTAGGTCAGCCCCAGCATTTT; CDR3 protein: CASSMETGGVGQPQHF
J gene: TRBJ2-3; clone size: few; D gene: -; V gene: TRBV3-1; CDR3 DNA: TGTGCCAGCAGCCAAGATGCGGGAACAGATACGCAGTATTTT; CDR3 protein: CASSQDAGTDTQYF
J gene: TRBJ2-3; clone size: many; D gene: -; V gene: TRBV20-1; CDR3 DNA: TGCAGTGCTAGAGAGAGAGGGACAGATACGCAGTATTTT; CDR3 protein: CSARERGTDTQYF
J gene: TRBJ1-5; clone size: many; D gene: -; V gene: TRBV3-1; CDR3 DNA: TGTGCCAGCAGCCGAACACCTTATAGCAATCAGCCCCAGCATTTT; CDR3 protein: CASSRTPYSNQPQHF
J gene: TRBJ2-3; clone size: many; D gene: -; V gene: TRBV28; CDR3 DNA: TGTGCCAGCAGTTCCTTCAGTGGTGGCGGCTCCACAGATACGCAGTATTTT; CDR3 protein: CASSSFSGGGSTDTQYF
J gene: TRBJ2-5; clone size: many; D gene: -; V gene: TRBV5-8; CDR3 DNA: TGTGCCAGCAGCTTGGCCGATAGCGCAGAGACCCAGTACTTC; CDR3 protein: CASSLADSAETQYF
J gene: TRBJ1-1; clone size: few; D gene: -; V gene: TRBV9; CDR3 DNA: TGTGCCAGCAGCAACTATGACACTGAAGCTTTCTTT; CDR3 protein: CASSNYDTEAFF
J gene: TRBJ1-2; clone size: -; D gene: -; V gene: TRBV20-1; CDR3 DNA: TGCAGTGCTAGAGATCCGCGGGAAGTCTATGGCTACACCTTC; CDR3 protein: CSARDPREVYGYTF
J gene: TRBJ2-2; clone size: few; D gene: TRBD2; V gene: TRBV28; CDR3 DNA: TGTGCCAGCAGTTCTTACTCGGCGGGAGCAAACGGGGAGCTGTTTTTT; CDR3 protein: CASSSYSAGANGELFF
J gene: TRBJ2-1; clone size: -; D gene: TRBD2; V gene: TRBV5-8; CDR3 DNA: TGTGCCAGCAGACTAGCGGGAGTTTTCCTGACCTACAATGAGCAGTTCTTC; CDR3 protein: CASRLAGVFLTYNEQFF
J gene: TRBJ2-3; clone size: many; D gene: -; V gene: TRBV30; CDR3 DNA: TGTGCCTGGAGTGTAGGCGCAGTCACAGATACGCAGTATTTT; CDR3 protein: CAWSVGAVTDTQYF
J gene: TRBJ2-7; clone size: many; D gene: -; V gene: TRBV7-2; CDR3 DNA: TGTGCCAGCAGCTTAGCTGGGGGGTGGAGTACCTACGAGCAGTACTTC; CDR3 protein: CASSLAGGWSTYEQYF
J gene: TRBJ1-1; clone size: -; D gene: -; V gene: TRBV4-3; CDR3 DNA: TGCGCCAGCAGCCAAGATCGGGCAAGAAACACTGAAGCTTTCTTT; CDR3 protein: CASSQDRARNTEAFF
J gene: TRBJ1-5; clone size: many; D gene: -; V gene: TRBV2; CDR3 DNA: TGTGCGAGGGGTGAGGCAAGAAATCAGCCCCAGCATTTT; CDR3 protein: CARGEARNQPQHF
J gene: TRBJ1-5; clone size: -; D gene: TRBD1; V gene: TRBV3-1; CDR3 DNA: TGTGCCAGCAGCCCAGGACAGGGTGTACAGCCCCAGCATTTT; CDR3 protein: CASSPGQGVQPQHF
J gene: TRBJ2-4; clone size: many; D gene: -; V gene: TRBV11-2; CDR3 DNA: TGTGCCAGCAGCTTAGTGGCAGGTCTAGCCAAAAACATTCAGTACTTC; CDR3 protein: CASSLVAGLAKNIQYF
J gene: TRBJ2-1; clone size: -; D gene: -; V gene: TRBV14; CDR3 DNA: TGTGCCAGCAGCCAAGATCAGGGATTACCCTACAATGAGCAGTTCTTC; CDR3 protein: CASSQDQGLPYNEQFF
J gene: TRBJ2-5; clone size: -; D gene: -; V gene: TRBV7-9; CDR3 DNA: TGTGCCAGCAGCTGGGCAAACACCGGGGAGACCCAGTACTTC; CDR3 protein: CASSWANTGETQYF
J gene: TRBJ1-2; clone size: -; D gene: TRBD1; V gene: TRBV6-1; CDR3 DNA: TGTGCCAGCATGGGACAGGGCGAGAACTATGGCTACACCTTC; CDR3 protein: CASMGQGENYGYTF
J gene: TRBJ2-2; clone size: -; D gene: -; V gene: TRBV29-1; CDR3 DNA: TGCAGCGTTGTGACTCTGGGGAACACCGGGGAGCTGTTTTTT; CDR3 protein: CSVVTLGNTGELFF
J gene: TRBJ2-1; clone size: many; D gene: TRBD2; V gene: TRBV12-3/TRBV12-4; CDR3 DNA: TGTGCCAGCAGTCCCTTAGCGGGAACCTACAATGAGCAGTTCTTC; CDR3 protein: CASSPLAGTYNEQFF
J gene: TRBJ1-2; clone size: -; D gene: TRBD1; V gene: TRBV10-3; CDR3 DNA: TGTGCCATCAGTGAGGGACAGGTGACCCGCTACACCTTC; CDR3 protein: CAISEGQVTRYTF
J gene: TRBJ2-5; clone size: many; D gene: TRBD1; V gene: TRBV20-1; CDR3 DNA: TGCAGTGCTAGAGATCTGGCGGGACAGGGGTCCCCAGAGACCCAGTACTTC; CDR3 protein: CSARDLAGQGSPETQYF
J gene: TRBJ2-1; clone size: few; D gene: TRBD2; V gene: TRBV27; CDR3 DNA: TGTGCCAGCAGTGGGGTAGCGGGGCCCAATGAGCAGTTCTTC; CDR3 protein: CASSGVAGPNEQFF
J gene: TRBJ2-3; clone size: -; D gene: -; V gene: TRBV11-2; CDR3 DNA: TGTGCCAGCAGCTTAGGTGCGCGGGTAGGAGATACGCAGTATTTT; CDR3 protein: CASSLGARVGDTQYF
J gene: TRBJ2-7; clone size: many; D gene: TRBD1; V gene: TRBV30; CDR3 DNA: TGTGCCTGGAGTTATGGGACAGGATCCTACGAGCAGTACTTC; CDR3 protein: CAWSYGTGSYEQYF
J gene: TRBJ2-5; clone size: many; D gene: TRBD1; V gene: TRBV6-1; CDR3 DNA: TGTGCCAGCAGCGAGGGGGCGAGAGAGACCCAGTACTTC; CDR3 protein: CASSEGARETQYF
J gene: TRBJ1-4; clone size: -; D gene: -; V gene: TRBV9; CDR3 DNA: TGTGCCAGCAGCCCCGAGGGAACGGCCAAAAATGAAAAACTGTTTTTT; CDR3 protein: CASSPEGTAKNEKLFF
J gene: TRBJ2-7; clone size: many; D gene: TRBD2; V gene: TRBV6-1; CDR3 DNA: TGTGCCAGCAGTTACCATCTAGCGGGGGGATCATTCTACGAGCAGTACTTC; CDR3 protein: CASSYHLAGGSFYEQYF
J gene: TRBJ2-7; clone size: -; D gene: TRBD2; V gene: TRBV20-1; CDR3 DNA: TGCAGTGCTAGAGATCCGGCTAGCGGGAACTACGAGCAGTACTTC; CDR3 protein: CSARDPASGNYEQYF
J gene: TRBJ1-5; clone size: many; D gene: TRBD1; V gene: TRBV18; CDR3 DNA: TGTGCCAGCTCACCAGGGACAGATAGCAATCAGCCCCAGCATTTT; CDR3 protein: CASSPGTDSNQPQHF
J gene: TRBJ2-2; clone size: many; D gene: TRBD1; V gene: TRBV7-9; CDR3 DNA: TGTGCCAGCAGCCCGTGGACAGGGGGCGATGGGGAGCTGTTTTTT; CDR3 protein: CASSPWTGGDGELFF
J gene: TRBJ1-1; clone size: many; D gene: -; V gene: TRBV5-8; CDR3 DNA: TGTGCCAGCAGGCTGCCAGGGACGAACACTGAAGCTTTCTTT; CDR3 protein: CASRLPGTNTEAFF
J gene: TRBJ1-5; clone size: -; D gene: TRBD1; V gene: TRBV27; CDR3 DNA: TGTGCCAGCAGTTACCTTCCTGCCAGGGGGCTAGATCAGCCCCAGCATTTT; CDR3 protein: CASSYLPARGLDQPQHF
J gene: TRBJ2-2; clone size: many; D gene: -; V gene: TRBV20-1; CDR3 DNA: TGCAGTGCTACCCGACAGGTCAACACCGGGGAGCTGTTTTTT; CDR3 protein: CSATRQVNTGELFF
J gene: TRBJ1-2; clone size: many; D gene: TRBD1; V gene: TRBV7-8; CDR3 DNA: TGTGCCAGCGCTCATTGGGACAGGACCTATGGCTACACCTTC; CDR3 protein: CASAHWDRTYGYTF
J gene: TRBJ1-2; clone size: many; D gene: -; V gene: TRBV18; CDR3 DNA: TGTGCCAGCTCACCACCGGACAGCCGCTATGGCTACACCTTC; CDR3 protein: CASSPPDSRYGYTF
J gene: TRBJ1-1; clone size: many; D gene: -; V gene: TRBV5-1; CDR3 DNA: TGCGCCAGCAGCTTGGGATTAGGGGTGGTTACTGAAGCTTTCTTT; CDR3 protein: CASSLGLGVVTEAFF
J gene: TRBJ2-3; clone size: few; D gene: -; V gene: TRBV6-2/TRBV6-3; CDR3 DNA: TGTGCCAGCCTGGACTCGGAAGGGGGCACAGATACGCAGTATTTT; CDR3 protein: CASLDSEGGTDTQYF
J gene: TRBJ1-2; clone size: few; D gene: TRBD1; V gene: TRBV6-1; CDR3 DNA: TGTGCCAGCAGGCGAATCGACAGGGGCGACTATGGCTACACCTTC; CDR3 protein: CASRRIDRGDYGYTF
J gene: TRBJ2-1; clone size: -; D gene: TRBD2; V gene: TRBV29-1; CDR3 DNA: TGCAGCGTCCGAAAAGCTAGCGGGCCCTACAATGAGCAGTCCTTC; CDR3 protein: CSVRKASGPYNEQSF